This TCR beta chain emerged from a study of cytomegalovirus exposure and HLA in healthy donors. The study's findings and limits: Altogether, about 160 TCR beta chains were recorded as cytomegalovirus-associated.

As to this clone: Its antigen is still unknown.

Using immunoSEQ multiplex PCR, the repertoire was profiled, and TCRdb retains in-frame clones only, with some absent. The sample lists approximately 200,000 clones, 75% to 85% seen once, with 13% in the top ten. V shed 0 bases and J 1 base; nucleotides not matched to a gene: 5. The CDR3 runs to 16 residues. Per germline, CDR1 LNHNV and CDR2 YYDKDF (reference sequence). The chain is built from TRBV15 and TRBJ1-1; 7 positions agree with TRBD1. This clonotype was sampled from a woman in her 30s in good health and CMV-seropositive. Input material: PBMCs. CDR3 in DNA: TGTGCCACCAGCAGAGATAAACGGACAGGGAACACTGAAGCTTTCTTT. This encodes CATSRDKRTGNTEAFF.